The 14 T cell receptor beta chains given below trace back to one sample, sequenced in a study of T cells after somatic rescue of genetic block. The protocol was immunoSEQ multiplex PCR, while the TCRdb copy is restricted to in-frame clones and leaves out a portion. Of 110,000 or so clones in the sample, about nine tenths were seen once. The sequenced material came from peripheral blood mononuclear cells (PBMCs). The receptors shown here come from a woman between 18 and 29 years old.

The CDR3 sequence is CASSWGTSYEQYF. The CDR3 DNA reads as TGTGCCAGCAGCTGGGGGACTTCCTACGAGCAGTACTTC. The chain joins TRBV7-6 to TRBJ2-7; the D gene is possibly TRBD2 (6 bases). The germline CDR1 and CDR2 sequences are SGHVS and FNYEAQ. Deletions cut 4 bases from V and 1 base from J, with 8 bases between. The CDR3 is 13 amino acids.

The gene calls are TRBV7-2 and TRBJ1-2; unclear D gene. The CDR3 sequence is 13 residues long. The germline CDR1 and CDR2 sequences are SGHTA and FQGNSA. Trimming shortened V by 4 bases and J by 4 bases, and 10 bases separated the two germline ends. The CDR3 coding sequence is TGTGCCAGCAGCTCAACTGAAATCTATGGCTACACCTTC. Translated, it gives CASSSTEIYGYTF.

In DNA, the CDR3 is TGTGCCAGCAGTTCTAAATTCAATGAGCAGTTCTTC. Amino acids: CASSSKFNEQFF. V is TRBV5-4 and J is TRBJ2-1, with no clear D. Germline values: CDR1 SGHNT, CDR2 YYREEE (reference sequence). V shed 5 bases and J shed 6 bases, with 9 bases lying between them. The CDR3 runs 12 residues. Looking up the rest from reference TRBV5-4 and TRBJ2-1 gives the full variable domain: ETGVTQSPTHLIKTRGQQVTLRCSSQSGHNTVSWYQQALGQGPQFIFQYYREEENGRGNFPPRFSGLQFPNYSSELNVNALELDDSALYLCASSSKFNEQFFGPGTRLTVL.

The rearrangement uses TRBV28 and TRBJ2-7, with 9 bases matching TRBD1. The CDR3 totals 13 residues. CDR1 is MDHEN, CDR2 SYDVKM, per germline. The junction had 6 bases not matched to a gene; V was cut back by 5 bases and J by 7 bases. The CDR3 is CASSTGTGREQYF. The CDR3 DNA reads TGTGCCAGCAGTACCGGGACAGGGAGGGAGCAGTACTTC.

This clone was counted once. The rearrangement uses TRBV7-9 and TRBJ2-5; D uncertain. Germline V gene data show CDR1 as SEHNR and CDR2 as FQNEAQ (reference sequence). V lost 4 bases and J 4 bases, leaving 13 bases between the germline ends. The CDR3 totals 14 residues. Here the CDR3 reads CASSSTAALETQYF. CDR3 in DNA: TGTGCCAGCAGCTCCACCGCCGCTCTAGAGACCCAGTACTTC.

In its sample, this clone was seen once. Here the CDR3 reads CASSVTGGPGNTIYF. The CDR3 region has the DNA TGTGCCAGCAGCGTAACAGGGGGGCCTGGAAACACCATATATTTT. The rearrangement uses TRBV9 and TRBJ1-3; TRBD1 matches at 8 bases. From germline, CDR1 is SGDLS and CDR2 YYNGEE. V lost 1 base to trimming and J lost 2 bases; unmatched junction nucleotides: 2. The CDR3 totals 15 residues.

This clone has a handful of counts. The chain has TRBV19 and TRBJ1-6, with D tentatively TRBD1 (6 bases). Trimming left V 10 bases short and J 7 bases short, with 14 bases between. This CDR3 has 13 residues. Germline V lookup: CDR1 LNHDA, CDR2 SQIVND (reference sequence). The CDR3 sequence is CATEGQPNSPLHF. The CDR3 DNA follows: TGTGCCACCGAAGGACAGCCCAATTCACCCCTCCACTTT.

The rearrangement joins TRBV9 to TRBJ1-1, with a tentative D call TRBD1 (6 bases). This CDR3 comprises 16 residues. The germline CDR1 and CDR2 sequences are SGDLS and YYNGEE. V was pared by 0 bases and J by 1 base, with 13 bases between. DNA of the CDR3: TGTGCCAGCAGCGTAGCCCCCCAGGGGCGGAACACTGAAGCTTTCTTT. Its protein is CASSVAPQGRNTEAFF.

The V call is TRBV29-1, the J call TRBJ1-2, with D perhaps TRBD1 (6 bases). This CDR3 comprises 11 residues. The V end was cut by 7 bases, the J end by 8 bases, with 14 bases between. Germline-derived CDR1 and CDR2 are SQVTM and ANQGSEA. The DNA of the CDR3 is TGCAGCGGTTACAGGGTTAGGGGCTACACCTTC. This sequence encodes CSGYRVRGYTF.

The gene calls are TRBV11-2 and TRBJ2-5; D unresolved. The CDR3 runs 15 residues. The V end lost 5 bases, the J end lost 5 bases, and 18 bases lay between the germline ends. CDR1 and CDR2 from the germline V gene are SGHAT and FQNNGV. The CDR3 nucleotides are TGTGCCAGCAGCCCCGTGAAGGGTCGATGGGAGACCCAGTACTTC. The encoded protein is CASSPVKGRWETQYF.

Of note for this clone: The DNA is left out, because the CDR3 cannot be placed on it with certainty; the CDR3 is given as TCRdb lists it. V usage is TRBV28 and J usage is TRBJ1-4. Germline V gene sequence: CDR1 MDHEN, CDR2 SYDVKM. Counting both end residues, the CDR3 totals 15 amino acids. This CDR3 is CATLRRRAGFEKLFF.

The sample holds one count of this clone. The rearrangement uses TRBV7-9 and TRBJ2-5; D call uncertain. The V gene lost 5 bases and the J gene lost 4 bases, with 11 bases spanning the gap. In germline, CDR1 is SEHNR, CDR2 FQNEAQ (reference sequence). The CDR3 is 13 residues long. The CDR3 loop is CASSRGSTETQYF. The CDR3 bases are TGTGCCAGCAGCAGAGGTTCTACAGAGACCCAGTACTTC.

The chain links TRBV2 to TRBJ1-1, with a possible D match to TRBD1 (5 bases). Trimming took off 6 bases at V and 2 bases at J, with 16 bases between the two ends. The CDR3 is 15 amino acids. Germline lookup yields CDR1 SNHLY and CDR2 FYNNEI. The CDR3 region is CASRLMAQGNTEAFF. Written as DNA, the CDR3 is TGTGCCAGCAGGCTGATGGCCCAGGGAAACACTGAAGCTTTCTTT. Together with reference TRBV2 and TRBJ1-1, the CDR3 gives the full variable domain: EPEVTQTPSHQVTQMGQEVILRCVPISNHLYFYWYRQILGQKVEFLVSFYNNEISEKSEIFDDQFSVERPDGSNFTLKIRSTKLEDSAMYFCASRLMAQGNTEAFFGQGTRLTVV.

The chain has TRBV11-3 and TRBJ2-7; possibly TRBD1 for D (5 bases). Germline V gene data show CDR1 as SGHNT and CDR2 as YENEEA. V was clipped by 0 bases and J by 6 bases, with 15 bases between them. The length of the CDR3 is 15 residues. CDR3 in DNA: TGTGCCAGCAGCTTAGATTCAGGGCGGTCGGTCGAGCAGTACTTC. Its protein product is CASSLDSGRSVEQYF.